These 18 T cell receptor beta chains were all obtained from the same sample, sequenced in a study of cytomegalovirus exposure and HLA in healthy donors. 60 Vbeta and 13 Jbeta primers were used in PCR. Clones were read by immunoSEQ multiplex PCR, and TCRdb kept only the in-frame ones, dropping some. Across approximately 110,000 clones, the top ten clones capture about 2.2% of the sample. What was sequenced was PBMCs. These receptor sequences come from a man aged 40-55 years in good health and CMV-seronegative.

The chain recombines TRBV5-1 with TRBJ2-2; D is perhaps TRBD1 (6 bases). V lost 4 bases, J lost 3 bases, and 19 bases lay in between. The CDR3 sequence is 17 residues long. CDR1 is SGHRS and CDR2 is YFSETQ in the germline V gene. The CDR3 reads CASSGFIQGGDTGELFF. In DNA form, the CDR3 reads TGCGCCAGCAGCGGATTTATACAGGGTGGGGACACCGGGGAGCTGTTTTTT.

CDR3 protein: CASSLGQRYEQYF. The CDR3 DNA is TGTGCCAGCAGCCTGGGACAGCGCTACGAGCAGTACTTC. The chain carries TRBV7-2 and TRBJ2-7; 7 bases line up with TRBD1. Germline V gene lookup returns CDR1 SGHTA and CDR2 FQGNSA. After removal of 5 bases from V and 3 bases from J, the junction contained 4 bases not matched to a gene. The CDR3 length is 13 residues.

This chain links TRBV5-1 with TRBJ2-2; weak D call: TRBD2 (6 bases). Germline CDR1 is SGHRS and CDR2 is YFSETQ. Between the trimmed V and J ends, which lost 0 bases and 4 bases, there was a span of 10 bases. The CDR3 has 15 amino acids. The CDR3: CASSLGLGGTGELFF. The CDR3 DNA follows: TGCGCCAGCAGCTTGGGGCTGGGGGGCACCGGGGAGCTGTTTTTT.

The V call is TRBV28, the J call TRBJ1-6, with 8 positions matching TRBD1. Germline V gene data show CDR1 as MDHEN and CDR2 as SYDVKM. After removal of 5 bases from V and 10 bases from J, the junction contained 10 bases not matched to a gene. The CDR3 runs to 15 residues. The CDR3 reads CASSPSTGVGSPLHF. CDR3 sequence (DNA): TGTGCCAGCAGTCCCTCGACAGGGGTTGGGTCACCCCTCCACTTT.

The rearrangement uses TRBV7-3 and TRBJ1-2; tentative D call: TRBD1 (5 bases). V lost 2 bases and J 4 bases, leaving 8 bases between the germline ends. CDR1 is SGHTA and CDR2 is FQGTGA in the germline V gene. There are 13 residues in the CDR3. Written as DNA, the CDR3 is TGTGCCAGCAGCTTAGACGGGGGCTATGGCTACACCTTC. Translating gives CASSLDGGYGYTF.

This chain connects TRBV5-5 to TRBJ2-7; D is ambiguous. V was trimmed by 0 bases and J by 0 bases, leaving 7 bases between them. The CDR3 length is 14 residues. In germline, CDR1 is SGHKS, CDR2 YYEKEE (reference sequence). The CDR3 DNA sequence: TGTGCCAGCAGCTTGGGGAGCAGCTCCTACGAGCAGTACTTC. Residues: CASSLGSSSYEQYF.

CDR3 bases: TGTGCCAGCGGGGTTACTGGGACAGGGCCCTACGAGCAGTACTTC. Its translation: CASGVTGTGPYEQYF. This chain connects TRBV6-1 to TRBJ2-7; 9 positions match TRBD1. With 8 bases clipped from V and 2 bases from J, the junction kept 10 bases outside the gene matches. This CDR3 spans 15 amino acids. Germline values: CDR1 MNHNS, CDR2 SASEGT.

The gene calls are TRBV7-9 and TRBJ2-5, with 7 bases that match TRBD1. The J call may be wrong; the DNA end is better matched by TRBJ2-7. The length of the CDR3 is 15 residues. In germline, CDR1 is SEHNR, CDR2 FQNEAQ (reference sequence). CDR3 coding DNA: TGTGCCAGCAGCTTAGCGCCAGGGGGCTCCTACGAGCAGTACTTC. Translated: CASSLAPGGSYEQYF.

This chain uses TRBV6-6 with TRBJ2-1; D not resolved. Germline CDR1 and CDR2: MNHNY and SVGAGI (reference sequence). CDR3 size: 15 residues. Trimming left V 2 bases short and J 5 bases short, with 13 bases between. CDR3 residues: CASSYTWSLDNEQFF. DNA of the CDR3: TGTGCCAGCAGTTACACATGGTCCCTAGACAATGAGCAGTTCTTC.

The genes are TRBV29-1 and TRBJ1-4; 7 nucleotides align to TRBD1. The germline V gene encodes CDR1 SQVTM and CDR2 ANQGSEA. V gave up 7 bases and J gave up 5 bases; unmatched junction bases: 4. This CDR3 has 12 residues. CDR3 protein: CSGARGNEKLFF. DNA for the CDR3: TGCAGCGGGGCCAGGGGGAATGAAAAACTGTTTTTT.

CDR3 coding DNA: TGTGCCAGCAGCGCCGCGTGGAGCTCCTACAATGAGCAGTTCTTC. This gives the protein CASSAAWSSYNEQFF. The J gene is TRBJ2-1, the V gene TRBV7-2, with D unresolved. This CDR3 is built from 15 residues. The germline CDR1 and CDR2 sequences are SGHTA and FQGNSA. The germline V and J ends were trimmed by 5 bases and 0 bases, with 11 bases remaining between them.

The chain combines TRBV30 with TRBJ1-2; D is uncertain. Looked up from germline, CDR1 is GTSNPN and CDR2 is SVGIG (reference sequence). This CDR3 is 15 amino acids long. V was cut by 3 bases and J by 1 base, with 15 bases left in between. The CDR3: CAWRSVRRSNYGYTF. The DNA of the CDR3 is TGTGCCTGGAGGTCAGTAAGGCGGAGTAACTATGGCTACACCTTC.

The chain employs TRBV6-4 and TRBJ2-1, with TRBD2 identical over 7 bases. J lost 1 base, V lost 4 bases, and 4 bases had no gene match. Germline values: CDR1 MRHNA, CDR2 SNTAGT. The length of the CDR3 is 15 residues. CDR3 amino acids: CASSAAGESYNEQFF. The CDR3 nucleotides are TGTGCCAGCAGTGCCGCGGGAGAGTCCTACAATGAGCAGTTCTTC.

The chain joins TRBV9 to TRBJ1-3; TRBD1 matches at 7 bases. The CDR3 length is 15 residues. Losses at the gene ends were 1 base for V and 2 bases for J; bases not matched to a gene: 3. Germline V CDR1 and CDR2: SGDLS, YYNGEE. The DNA for the CDR3 is TGTGCCAGCAGCGTACACAGGGGTACTGGAAACACCATATATTTT. Translated, it gives CASSVHRGTGNTIYF.

V and J are TRBV29-1 and TRBJ2-2; 8 bases agree with TRBD2. V lost 4 bases, J lost 2 bases, and 6 bases stayed unmatched. The CDR3 contains 15 residues. The germline V gene encodes CDR1 SQVTM and CDR2 ANQGSEA. This CDR3 is CSVASGGANTGELFF. CDR3 in DNA: TGCAGCGTTGCCAGCGGGGGCGCCAACACCGGGGAGCTGTTTTTT.

The V and J genes are TRBV27 and TRBJ1-1, with a weak D call TRBD1 (5 bases). V gave up 2 bases and J gave up 4 bases, with 8 bases separating them. The CDR3 extends over 13 amino acids. Germline V gene lookup returns CDR1 MNHEY and CDR2 SMNVEV (reference sequence). The CDR3 sequence: CASSLGASTEAFF. The CDR3 nucleotides read TGTGCCAGCAGTTTAGGGGCGAGCACTGAAGCTTTCTTT.

The chain uses TRBV18 and TRBJ2-7, with a weak D call TRBD2 (5 bases). The germline V gene encodes CDR1 KGHSH and CDR2 LQKENI. V lost 2 bases and J 3 bases, leaving 8 bases between the germline ends. CDR3 size: 13 residues. The CDR3 sequence: CASSPSGFYEQYF. CDR3 coding DNA: TGTGCCAGCTCACCATCGGGGTTCTACGAGCAGTACTTC.

The chain combines TRBV7-3 with TRBJ1-5; D gene uncertain. The CDR3 is made up of 13 amino acids. Trimming cost V 5 bases and J 7 bases, with 12 bases left between them. Germline V gene data show CDR1 as SGHTA and CDR2 as FQGTGA. CDR3 DNA sequence: TGTGCCAGCAGCGTAGAGGGCGGCCAGCCCCAGCATTTT. The encoded protein is CASSVEGGQPQHF.